This is a list of T cell receptor beta chains from one sample in a study of beta chain features in type 1 diabetes. Clones were sequenced by immunoSEQ multiplex PCR, and TCRdb holds only the in-frame ones, with some missing. There are about 390,000 clones in the sample; 8.5% to 10% occur only once, and about 0.6% lies in the top ten. The sequenced sample consisted of central memory CD4+ T cells from blood. The receptors stem from a man in his thirties or forties with type 1 diabetes. Each CDR3 is given with its conserved first and last residue. Fields, in order: V gene, clone size, J gene, CDR3 protein. Expanded clones are given a class, and other clones once, few, many or no size at all.

>TRBV6-6|few|TRBJ1-1
CASTKTNRQEAFF
>TRBV6-6|many|TRBJ2-5
CASSYRVDETQYF
>TRBV7-2|-|TRBJ1-6
CASSLVGGLDSPLHF
>TRBV6-5|once|TRBJ2-7
CASSSTGYEQYF
>TRBV28|-|TRBJ2-1
CASSFLPLLAGEAYNEQFF
>TRBV10-3|-|TRBJ2-5
CASSYLSHSRLKETQYF
>TRBV19|few|TRBJ2-2
CASSFPGLAGTGELFF
>TRBV27|few|TRBJ1-5
CASSFKEGARQPQHF
>TRBV20-1|few|TRBJ1-1
CSARVNTEAFF
>TRBV19|few|TRBJ2-3
CASSMAGTTDTQYF
>TRBV5-6|few|TRBJ2-7
CASSLVGSYEQYF
>TRBV7-2|many|TRBJ1-1
CASSLLPQGTEAFF
>TRBV30|-|TRBJ2-2
CAWSPELTGAKDTGELFF
>TRBV27|-|TRBJ1-2
CASRGDYGYTF